This T cell receptor (beta chain) is from a study of neoadjuvant anti-PD-1 for oral cavity cancer. Across the whole study: Patients without progression received a fourth nivolumab dose around day 43, then surgical resection on days 50-56.

Stage II-IVA oral cavity squamous cell carcinoma was new and untreated by systemic or radiation therapy. The patients had HPV-negative, locally advanced oral cavity squamous cell carcinoma. Blood libraries mostly used around 500 ng genomic DNA, six replicates each. TCRdb's table, derived via immunoSEQ multiplex PCR, lists solely in-frame clones and lacks some. The sample has around 12,000 clones, roughly 60% seen once; the top ten hold roughly 2%. This CDR3 is built from 13 residues. In germline, CDR1 is SGHAT, CDR2 FQNNGV. J gave up 7 bases and V 4 bases, and 6 bases lay outside the gene matches. The rearrangement joins TRBV11-2 to TRBJ1-2, with 7 nucleotides matching TRBD1. Sequencing was performed on PBMCs, taken before nivolumab (anti-PD-1) treatment. The sequence came from a person between 40 and 85 years old with oral cavity squamous cell carcinoma. The CDR3 sequence is CASSSRQGFGYTF. CDR3 nucleotide sequence: TGTGCCAGCAGCTCTAGACAGGGTTTTGGCTACACCTTC.